Following are 27 T cell receptor beta chains from one sample sequenced in a study of glioma-infiltrating T cells. TCR alpha and beta CDR3 regions were amplified from RNA using iRepertoire nested multiplex PCR. TCRdb used MiXCR to reprocess the multiplex PCR reads, holding one entry per CDR3 protein. The sample contains approximately 190,000 distinct CDR3 sequences, over 25% of which appear only once. Sequences were obtained from glioma tissue, nonneoplastic brain tissue, or PBMCs (not recorded which). All receptors derive from a human donor with low-grade glioma or glioblastoma, undergoing nonglioma brain surgery, or in good health (not recorded which).

This clonotype appeared many times. The chain couples TRBV6-1 to TRBJ1-5; D remains unclear. Per the germline V gene, CDR1 is MNHNS and CDR2 is SASEGT. The CDR3 length is 14 residues. V was clipped by 7 bases and J by 6 bases, with 16 bases between them. CDR3 sequence (DNA): TGTGCCAGCATTCTTAGGGTTTCGGGTCAGCCCCAGCATTTT. This gives the protein CASILRVSGQPQHF.

This chain uses TRBV6-2 or TRBV6-3 with TRBJ2-7; 9 positions agree with TRBD1. The V gene's germline CDR1 is MNHEY and CDR2 SVGEGT. V trimming: 2 bases; J trimming: 3 bases; junction bases outside the gene matches: 2. The CDR3 runs 14 residues. DNA for the CDR3: TGTGCCAGCAGTTACACAGGGGGCTTCTACGAGCAGTACTTC. Its translation: CASSYTGGFYEQYF.

Comment on this clonotype: A read error may be the cause here, since a much bigger clone is one base away. The chain links TRBV6-5 to TRBJ2-2; TRBD2 matches 9 bases. The CDR3 has 16 amino acids. Germline assignment: CDR1 MNHEY and CDR2 SVGAGI. The CDR3 DNA is TGTGCCAGCAGTTACTCGGCTAGCGGGAACACCGTGGAGCTGTTTTTT. Protein: CASSYSASGNTVELFF.

This clonotype occurred a few times. The V and J genes are TRBV12-3 or TRBV12-4 and TRBJ1-2, with 7 bases identical to TRBD1. This CDR3 has 13 amino acids. The V segment lost 6 bases and the J segment 5 bases; nucleotides outside the gene matches: 6. CDR3 loop: CASRRQGGYGYTF. CDR3 in DNA: TGTGCCAGCAGGAGACAGGGAGGGTATGGCTACACCTTC.

The J gene is TRBJ2-3, the V gene TRBV20-1; 9 positions match TRBD2. The germline CDR1 and CDR2 sequences are DFQATT and SNEGSKA (reference sequence). Trimming at V came to 3 bases and at J to 3 bases, leaving 22 bases not matched to a gene. The CDR3 consists of 20 residues. Written as DNA, the CDR3 is TGCAGTGCTAGTAGCGGACTAGCGCGAGGGCAGAACCTAGTTACAGATACGCAGTATTTT. It is translated as CSASSGLARGQNLVTDTQYF.

The rearrangement uses TRBV13 and TRBJ2-3, with TRBD2 matching 8 bases. Trimming took 3 bases from V and 5 from J; bases not matched to a gene: 7. The CDR3 extends over 15 amino acids. Looked up from germline, CDR1 is PRHDT and CDR2 is FYEKMQ (reference sequence). CDR3 protein: CASSLTAGGQDTQYF. Written as DNA, the CDR3 is TGTGCCAGCAGCTTGACGGCGGGAGGTCAAGATACGCAGTATTTT.

This clonotype was observed many times. The rearrangement links TRBV28 to TRBJ1-1, with D perhaps TRBD1 (5 bases). This CDR3 contains 10 residues. The germline gives CDR1 MDHEN, CDR2 SYDVKM. V gave up 10 bases and J gave up 5 bases, with 8 bases separating them. CDR3 nucleotides: TGTGCCACCAGGGAAACTGAAGCTTTCTTT. Translating gives CATRETEAFF.

As concerns this clonotype: Because it lacks the conserved phenylalanine or tryptophan at the end, this CDR3 is likely a read error. The rearrangement uses TRBV18 and TRBJ1-1; D remains unclear. CDR1 and CDR2 (germline): KGHSH, LQKENI. Trimming took off 3 bases at V and 3 bases at J, with 14 bases between the two ends. The CDR3 runs 15 residues. The CDR3 sequence is CASSPRRPLDTEAFL. The CDR3 bases are TGTGCCAGCTCACCGAGAAGACCCTTAGACACTGAAGCTTTCCTT.

This clonotype was counted between two and nine times. The chain joins TRBV30 to TRBJ2-1, with D unresolved. Germline V gene lookup returns CDR1 GTSNPN and CDR2 SVGIG (reference sequence). This CDR3 contains 12 residues. With 2 bases removed from V and 6 bases from J, the gap between germline ends came to 8 bases. CDR3 residues: CAWSQARNEQFF. As DNA, the CDR3 is TGTGCCTGGAGTCAGGCCCGCAATGAGCAGTTCTTC. The full variable domain, with the rest looked up from reference TRBV30 and TRBJ2-1, is SQTIHQWPATLVQPVGSPLSLECTVEGTSNPNLYWYRQAAGRGLQLLFYSVGIGQISSEVPQNLSASRPQDRQFILSSKKLLLSDSGFYLCAWSQARNEQFFGPGTRLTVL.

There are many counts of this clonotype. V is TRBV20-1 and J is TRBJ2-5, with 12 nucleotides matching TRBD2. V shed 3 bases and J 7 bases; nucleotides not matched to a gene: 9. This CDR3 contains 15 residues. Germline V gives CDR1 DFQATT, CDR2 SNEGSKA (reference sequence). DNA for the CDR3: TGCAGTGCTAGGGGACTAGCGGGCCCCATGTGGACCCAGTACTTC. Encoded protein: CSARGLAGPMWTQYF.

Regarding this clonotype: A single base separates this from a much larger clone, so it may be a read error. The chain employs TRBV28 and TRBJ2-7, with TRBD2 matching 9 bases. The germline V gene encodes CDR1 MDHEN and CDR2 SYDVKM. This CDR3 comprises 15 residues. The V and J ends lost 8 bases and 7 bases, in that order; junction bases with no gene match: 15. CDR3 amino acids: CASGSPAGGPEEQYF. CDR3 nucleotide sequence: TGTGCCAGCGGTTCCCCTGCGGGAGGGCCAGAAGAGCAGTACTTC.

This clonotype was picked up many times. This rearrangement joins TRBV6-1 to TRBJ2-7; either TRBD1 or TRBD2 may supply D (5 bases each). This CDR3 contains 15 residues. CDR1 and CDR2 (germline): MNHNS, SASEGT. V lost 5 bases and J 6 bases, leaving 20 bases between the germline ends. Here the CDR3 reads CASSQGRTGVFEQYF. In DNA, the CDR3 is TGTGCCAGCAGTCAGGGCAGGACCGGGGTGTTCGAGCAGTACTTC.

In its sample, this clonotype was seen many times. The genes are TRBV6-1 and TRBJ2-1; unclear D gene. V gave up 6 bases and J gave up 0 bases, with 12 bases separating them. The CDR3 has 15 residues. CDR1 MNHNS and CDR2 SASEGT come from the germline V gene. The CDR3 nucleotides read TGTGCCAGCAGGAGCGAGAGACTCTCCTACAATGAGCAGTTCTTC. It yields the protein CASRSERLSYNEQFF.

This clonotype came up many times. As DNA, the CDR3 is TGCAGTGCCAAGACGGGACTAGCGGGATTAGAGCAGTACTTC. It specifies CSAKTGLAGLEQYF. The chain has TRBV20-1 and TRBJ2-7, with 13 bases that match TRBD2. This CDR3 has 14 residues. From germline, CDR1 is DFQATT and CDR2 SNEGSKA (reference sequence). Trimming removed 6 bases from V and 7 bases from J; junction bases left unmatched: 9.

The gene calls are TRBV12-5 and TRBJ2-3, with D maybe TRBD2 (6 bases). Germline loops: CDR1 LGHNT, CDR2 FRNRAP. The CDR3 is made up of 14 amino acids. Trimming stripped 4 bases from V and 2 bases from J, with 10 bases between. The CDR3 region is CASGSGLTTDTQYF. DNA for the CDR3: TGTGCTAGTGGTTCCGGACTAACCACAGATACGCAGTATTTT.

This clonotype was seen ten or more times. The V and J genes are TRBV19 and TRBJ2-7, with TRBD2 matching over 7 bases. CDR1 and CDR2 (germline): LNHDA, SQIVND (reference sequence). The V and J ends lost 3 bases and 0 bases, in that order; junction bases with no gene match: 5. The CDR3 has 15 amino acids. As DNA, the CDR3 is TGTGCCAGTAGTATCTGGCTAGCGGCCTCCTACGAGCAGTACTTC. This gives the protein CASSIWLAASYEQYF. Looking up the rest from reference TRBV19 and TRBJ2-7 gives the full variable domain: DGGITQSPKYLFRKEGQNVTLSCEQNLNHDAMYWYRQDPGQGLRLIYYSQIVNDFQKGDIAEGYSVSREKKESFPLTVTSAQKNPTAFYLCASSIWLAASYEQYFGPGTRLTVT.

This clonotype was detected ten times or more. The genes are TRBV6-1 and TRBJ2-3; 14 positions agree with TRBD2. The CDR3 spans 21 residues. Germline CDR1 MNHNS, CDR2 SASEGT. V gave up 6 bases and J gave up 4 bases; unmatched junction bases: 21. The CDR3 loop reads CASSRGLAGVKTTLSADTQYF. DNA for the CDR3: TGTGCCAGCAGCCGGGGACTAGCGGGAGTGAAAACCACCCTCTCCGCAGATACGCAGTATTTT.

Of note for this clonotype: One end of the junction fails to match germline, which may point to a read error. This rearrangement joins TRBV12-3 or TRBV12-4 to TRBJ2-2; no reliable D call. The CDR3 runs 14 residues. The CDR3 DNA is TGTGCCAGCAACCTTCGGACCGACACCGGTGAGCTGTTTTTT. As protein: CASNLRTDTGELFF.

This sequence joins TRBV4-1 and TRBJ2-1; tentatively, D is TRBD2 (6 bases). CDR3 size: 16 residues. Germline-derived CDR1 and CDR2 are MGHRA and YSYEKL. The V end was cut by 4 bases, the J end by 8 bases, with 21 bases between. The CDR3, as DNA: TGCGCCAGCAGCCTCCGAGGGGACTCTAGCTCCTATGAGCAGTTCTTC. Translated: CASSLRGDSSSYEQFF.

Turning to this clonotype: Given a much more abundant clone one base away, this may be a read error. This rearrangement joins TRBV4-3 to TRBJ2-7; TRBD1 is a possible D gene (5 bases). The CDR3 contains 14 residues. CDR1 is LGHNA and CDR2 is YSLEER in the germline V gene. The V end lost 4 bases, the J end lost 4 bases, and 14 bases lay between the germline ends. CDR3 nucleotide sequence: TGCGCCAGCAGCCGAGAAAGGGGAAGATACGAGCAGTACTTC. Amino acid sequence: CASSRERGRYEQYF.

This clonotype was seen many times. This chain uses TRBV6-1 with TRBJ1-1; 9 bases are a match to TRBD1. Germline V lookup: CDR1 MNHNS, CDR2 SASEGT. Germline trimming cut 6 bases from V and 12 bases from J; bases unmatched to any gene: 11. CDR3 length equals 13 residues. The CDR3 loop is CASSQGGTGRPFF. CDR3 in DNA: TGTGCCAGCAGCCAAGGCGGGACAGGGAGACCTTTCTTT.

This sequence joins TRBV2 and TRBJ1-4; D perhaps matches TRBD1 (5 bases). CDR1 SNHLY and CDR2 FYNNEI come from the germline V gene. Trimming took off 7 bases at V and 4 bases at J, with 13 bases between the two ends. The CDR3 consists of 14 residues. The CDR3 region is CASNQGGGNEKLFF. Written as DNA, the CDR3 is TGTGCCAGCAACCAGGGCGGGGGTAATGAAAAACTGTTTTTT.

CDR3 nucleotides: TGTGCCAGCAGCTTAGCCGCGGGAGGGCCTATGTCCGAGCAGTACTTC. Amino acid sequence: CASSLAAGGPMSEQYF. This rearrangement joins TRBV7-8 to TRBJ2-7; 9 bases map to TRBD2. This CDR3 has 16 residues. V gave up 0 bases and J gave up 6 bases; unmatched junction bases: 9. In germline, CDR1 is SGHVS, CDR2 FQNEAQ. Combining the CDR3 with reference TRBV7-8 and TRBJ2-7 gives the whole variable domain GAGVSQSPRYKVAKRGQDVALRCDPISGHVSLFWYQQALGQGPEFLTYFQNEAQLDKSGLPSDRFFAERPEGSVSTLKIQRTQQEDSAVYLCASSLAAGGPMSEQYFGPGTRLTVT.

The table lists this clonotype with many counts. The V gene is TRBV7-2, the J gene TRBJ2-7, with D possibly being TRBD1 (5 bases). V was clipped by 5 bases and J by 0 bases, with 11 bases between them. The CDR3 is made up of 14 amino acids. The germline V gene has CDR1 SGHTA and CDR2 FQGNSA. In DNA, the CDR3 is TGTGCCAGCAGCCCAGGGTTTAGCTCCTACGAGCAGTACTTC. Translated: CASSPGFSSYEQYF.

This clonotype was seen many times. This sequence joins TRBV6-4 and TRBJ2-2; 8 nucleotides align to TRBD2. V was clipped by 0 bases and J by 7 bases; unmatched bases: 10. The length of the CDR3 is 17 residues. Per the germline V gene, CDR1 is MRHNA and CDR2 is SNTAGT. The CDR3 DNA reads TGTGCCAGCAGTGACTCGTTCAGCGGGAGTCGTAACGGGGAGCTGTTTTTT. Residues: CASSDSFSGSRNGELFF.

This clonotype has more than one count but fewer than ten. V gene TRBV12-3 or TRBV12-4 combines with J gene TRBJ1-3; D is undetermined. V was shortened by 3 bases and J by 0 bases, with 9 bases between the two germline ends. The CDR3 runs 15 residues. The CDR3 region is CASSFSVISGNTIYF. The CDR3 DNA is TGTGCCAGCAGTTTTTCGGTTATCTCTGGAAACACCATATATTTT.

Regarding this clonotype: This clone may be a read error of a much larger clone one base away. The chain is built from TRBV20-1 and TRBJ2-7; D may be TRBD2 (5 bases). The CDR3 loop spans 14 amino acids. V was cut by 2 bases and J by 2 bases, with 13 bases left in between. The V gene's germline CDR1 is DFQATT and CDR2 SNEGSKA (reference sequence). CDR3 sequence (DNA): TGCAGTGCTAGAACTAGGACGGGTACCTACGAGCAGTACTTC. This encodes CSARTRTGTYEQYF.